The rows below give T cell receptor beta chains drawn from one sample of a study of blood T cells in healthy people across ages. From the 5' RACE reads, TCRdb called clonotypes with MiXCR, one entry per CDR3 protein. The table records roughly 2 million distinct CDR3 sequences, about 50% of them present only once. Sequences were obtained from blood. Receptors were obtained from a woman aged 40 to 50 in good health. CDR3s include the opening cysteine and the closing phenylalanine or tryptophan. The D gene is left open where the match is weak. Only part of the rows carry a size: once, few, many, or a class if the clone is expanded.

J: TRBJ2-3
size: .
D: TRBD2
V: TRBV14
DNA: TGTGCCAGCAGCAGACCGACTAGCGGGGCCGCGACAGATACGCAGTATTTT
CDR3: CASSRPTSGAATDTQYF

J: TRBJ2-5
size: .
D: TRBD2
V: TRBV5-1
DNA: TGCGCCAGCAGCTTTAGTGTAGCGGGGGTCCAAGAGACCCAGTACTTC
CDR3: CASSFSVAGVQETQYF

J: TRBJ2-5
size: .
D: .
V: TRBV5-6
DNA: TGTGCCAGCAGCTTCCCGGACTATCCTCAAGAGACCCAGTACTTC
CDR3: CASSFPDYPQETQYF

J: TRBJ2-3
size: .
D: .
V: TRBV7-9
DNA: TGTGCCAGCAGCTTTACGGACAGTCCAGATACGCAGTATTTT
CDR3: CASSFTDSPDTQYF

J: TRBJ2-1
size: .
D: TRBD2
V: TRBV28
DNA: TGTGCCAGCAGTCCGGGACTAGCGGGGGGGCGGGTTGAGCAGTTCTTC
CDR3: CASSPGLAGGRVEQFF

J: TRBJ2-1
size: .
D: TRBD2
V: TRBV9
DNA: TGTGCCAGCAACCGCTCCCCTAGCGGGGAGAATATTGAGCAGTTCTTC
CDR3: CASNRSPSGENIEQFF

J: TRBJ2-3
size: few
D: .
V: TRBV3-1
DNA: TGTGCCAGCTGGACCGGAGCGGGCGGCGTGTCTACGCAGTATTTT
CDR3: CASWTGAGGVSTQYF

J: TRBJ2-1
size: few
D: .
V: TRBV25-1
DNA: TGTGCCAGCAGTGAATTTGGGGACTGGAATGAGCAGTTCTTC
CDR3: CASSEFGDWNEQFF

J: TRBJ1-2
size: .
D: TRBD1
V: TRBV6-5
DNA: TGTGCCAGCAGCTTTCAGGGACAGGGAATGGGCTATGGCTACACCTTC
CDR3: CASSFQGQGMGYGYTF

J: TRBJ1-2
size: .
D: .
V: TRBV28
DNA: TGTGCCACCTACTTATTGGCCCTTGACTATGGCTACACCTTC
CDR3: CATYLLALDYGYTF

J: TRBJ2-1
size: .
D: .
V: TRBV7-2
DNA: TGTGCCAGCAGCGTACTAACCTACCGGAACAATGAGCAGTTCTTC
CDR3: CASSVLTYRNNEQFF

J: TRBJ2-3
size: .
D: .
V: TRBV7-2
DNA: TGTGCCAGCAGCTTCTTAAGGGGGGGTGGGATTAGCACAGATACGCAGTATTTT
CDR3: CASSFLRGGGISTDTQYF

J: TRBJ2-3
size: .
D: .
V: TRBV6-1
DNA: TGTGCCAGCGCCACGCGAGTTAGTGCAGATACGCAGTATTTT
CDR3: CASATRVSADTQYF

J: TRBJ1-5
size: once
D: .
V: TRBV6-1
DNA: TGTGCCAGCAGTATAGTTGGCAATCAGCCCCAGCATTTT
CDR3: CASSIVGNQPQHF

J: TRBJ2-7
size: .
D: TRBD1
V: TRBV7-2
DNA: TGTGCCAGCAGCACCACGACAGGGGAAGCCTACAATGAGCAGTACTTC
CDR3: CASSTTTGEAYNEQYF

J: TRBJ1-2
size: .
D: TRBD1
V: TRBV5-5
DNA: TGTGCCAGCAGCTCCGGGACAGGGCCGAGCTACACCTTC
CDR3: CASSSGTGPSYTF

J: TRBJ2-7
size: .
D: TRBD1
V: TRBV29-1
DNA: TGCAGCGTTGAAGGACGGACAGGGGTCTACGAGCAGTACTTC
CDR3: CSVEGRTGVYEQYF

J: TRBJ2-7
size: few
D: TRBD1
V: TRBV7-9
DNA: TGTGCCAGCAGCGCCCCGGGACAGGGGGCCTCATTTTACTACGAGCAGTACTTC
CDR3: CASSAPGQGASFYYEQYF

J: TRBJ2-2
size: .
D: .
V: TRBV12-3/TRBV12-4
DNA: TGTGCCAGCAGCTTCTCCACCGGGACACGGATGGCCGGGGAGCTGTTTTTT
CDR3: CASSFSTGTRMAGELFF

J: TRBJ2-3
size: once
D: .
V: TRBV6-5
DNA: TGTGCCAGCAGTTACTCATGGGACGGATTGTTCACAGTTACGCAGTATTTT
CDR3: CASSYSWDGLFTVTQYF

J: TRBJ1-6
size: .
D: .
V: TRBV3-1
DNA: TGTGCCAGCAGCCGGGACGTCGGGAATTCACCCCTCCACTTT
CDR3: CASSRDVGNSPLHF

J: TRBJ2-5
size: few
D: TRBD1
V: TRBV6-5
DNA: TGTGCCAGCAGTAAGACAGGGGACGAGACCCAGTACTTC
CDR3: CASSKTGDETQYF

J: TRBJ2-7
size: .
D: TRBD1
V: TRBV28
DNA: TGTGCCAGCAGGGACGACAGGGAAGTTTACGAGCAGTACTTC
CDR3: CASRDDREVYEQYF

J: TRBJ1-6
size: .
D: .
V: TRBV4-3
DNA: TGCGCCAGCAGCCAAGAACAGCGGGGGGCACCCCTCCACTTT
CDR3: CASSQEQRGAPLHF

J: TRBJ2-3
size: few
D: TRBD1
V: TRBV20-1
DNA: TGCAGTGCTCCCGGGACAGGGGGCTCAGATACGCAGTATTTT
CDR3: CSAPGTGGSDTQYF

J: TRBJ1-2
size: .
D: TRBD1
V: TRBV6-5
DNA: TGTGCCAGCAGTTACTCGGGACAGGGCGGCTACACCTTC
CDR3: CASSYSGQGGYTF

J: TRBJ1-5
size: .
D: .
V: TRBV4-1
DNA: TGCACCAGCAGCCAAGGAGGGGGGGGTTCGGGCAATCAGCCCCAGCATTTT
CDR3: CTSSQGGGGSGNQPQHF

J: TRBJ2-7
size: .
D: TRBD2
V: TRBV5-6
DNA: TGTGCCAGCAGCTTGGTGGCGACGGGGGGCGAGCAGTACTTC
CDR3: CASSLVATGGEQYF